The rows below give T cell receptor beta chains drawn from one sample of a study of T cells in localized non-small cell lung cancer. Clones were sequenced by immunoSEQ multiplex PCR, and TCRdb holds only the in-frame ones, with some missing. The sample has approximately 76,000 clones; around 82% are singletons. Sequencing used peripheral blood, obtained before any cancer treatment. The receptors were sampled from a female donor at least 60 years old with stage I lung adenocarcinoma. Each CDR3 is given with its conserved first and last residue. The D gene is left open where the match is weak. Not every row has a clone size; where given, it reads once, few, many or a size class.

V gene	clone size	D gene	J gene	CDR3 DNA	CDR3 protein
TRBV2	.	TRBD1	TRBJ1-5	TGTGCCAGCAGTGAAATGGGGACAGTCCCCAATCAGCCCCAGCATTTT	CASSEMGTVPNQPQHF
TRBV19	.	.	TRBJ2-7	TGTGCCAGTAGTGGGCTCACCGCTTACGAGCAGTACTTC	CASSGLTAYEQYF
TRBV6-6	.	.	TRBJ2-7	TGTGCCAGCAGCGGGCAGGGTGAGCGCCGATACTTC	CASSGQGERRYF
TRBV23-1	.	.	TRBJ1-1	TGCGCCAGCAGTCAATCGGGGAACACTGAAGCTTTCTTT	CASSQSGNTEAFF
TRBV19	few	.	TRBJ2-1	TGTGCCAGTAGTACCTCGGGCCCTGAGCAGTTCTTC	CASSTSGPEQFF
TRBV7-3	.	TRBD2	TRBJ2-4	TGTGCCAGCAGCCTAAAACGCCCGACTAGCGGGGGGGCATCGTGGCCAGCCAAAAACATTCAGTACTTC	CASSLKRPTSGGASWPAKNIQYF
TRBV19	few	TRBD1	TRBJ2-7	TGTGCCAGTCAACCGACAGGGGGCATCCACGAGCAGTACTTC	CASQPTGGIHEQYF
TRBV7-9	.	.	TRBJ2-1	TGTGCCAGCAGCTTAGCGGAACGGGATGAGCAGTTCTTC	CASSLAERDEQFF
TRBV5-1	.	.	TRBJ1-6	TGCGCCAGCAGCTTGGGGAACTATAATTCACCCCTCCACTTT	CASSLGNYNSPLHF
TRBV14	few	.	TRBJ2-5	TGTGCCAGCAGCCAAGAATTGGGGGGCCTTGGGGAGACCCAGTACTTC	CASSQELGGLGETQYF
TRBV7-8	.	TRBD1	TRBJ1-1	TGTGCCAGCAGCTCAGGGGGGAACACTGAAGCTTTCTTT	CASSSGGNTEAFF
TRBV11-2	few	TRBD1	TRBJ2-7	TGTGCCAGCAGCTCCGGACAGGGGCTAGGATCCTACGAGCAGTACTTC	CASSSGQGLGSYEQYF
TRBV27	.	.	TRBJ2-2	TGTGCCAGCAGCCCGGCCCAGGCGGGCACCGGGGAGCTGTTTTTT	CASSPAQAGTGELFF
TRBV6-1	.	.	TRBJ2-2	TGTGCCTCCCGGGCGGCGAACACCGGGGAGCTGTTTTTT	CASRAANTGELFF
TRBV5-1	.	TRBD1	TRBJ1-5	TGCGCCAGCAGCTTGGGGGACAGGGATATGGAGCCCCAGCATTTT	CASSLGDRDMEPQHF
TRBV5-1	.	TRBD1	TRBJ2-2	TGCGCCAGCAGTCCTGACAGGGGCCATGGGACCGGGGAGCTGTTTTTT	CASSPDRGHGTGELFF
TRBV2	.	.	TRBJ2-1	TGTGCCAGCCGACCAGCGGGTAACAATGAGCAGTTCTTC	CASRPAGNNEQFF
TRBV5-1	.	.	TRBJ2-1	TGCGCCAGCAGCTTGGCGAAGCAGCTTGGGGGTGCGGGTCGGACCTACAATGAGCAGTTCTTC	CASSLAKQLGGAGRTYNEQFF
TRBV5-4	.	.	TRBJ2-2	TGTGCCAGCAGCTTGTTTGGTGGCACCGGGGAGCTGTTTTTT	CASSLFGGTGELFF
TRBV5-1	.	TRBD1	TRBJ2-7	TGCGCCAGCAGCTTGCGAGGGACAGGGGTTCCATCCTACGAGCAGTACTTC	CASSLRGTGVPSYEQYF
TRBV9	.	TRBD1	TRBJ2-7	TGTGCCAGCAGCGGGGGACAGGCCCCCTCCTACGAGCAGTACTTC	CASSGGQAPSYEQYF
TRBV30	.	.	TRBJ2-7	TGTGCCTGGACTAGCGCCTACGAGCAGTACTTC	CAWTSAYEQYF
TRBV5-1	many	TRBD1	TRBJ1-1	TGCGCCAGCAGCACCCGAGGGGGCACCTCGAACACTGAAGCTTTCTTT	CASSTRGGTSNTEAFF
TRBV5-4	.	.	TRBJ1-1	TGTGCCAGCAGCTTGGGAGGCACAGGCGCTGAAGCTTTCTTT	CASSLGGTGAEAFF
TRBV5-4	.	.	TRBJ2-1	TGTGCCAGCAGGCTCCAGGGCAGCGATGAGCAGTTCTTC	CASRLQGSDEQFF
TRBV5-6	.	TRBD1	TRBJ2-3	TGTGCCAGCAGCTCGGTCAACAGGGGTTTTTCAGATACGCAGTATTTT	CASSSVNRGFSDTQYF
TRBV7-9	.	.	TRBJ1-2	TGTGCCAGCAGCTTAGGTTCCGACAGCAGGAACTATGGCTACACCTTC	CASSLGSDSRNYGYTF
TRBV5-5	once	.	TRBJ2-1	TGTGCCAGCAGCGAGACGTGGGGGATAGGCAATGAGCAGTTCTTC	CASSETWGIGNEQFF
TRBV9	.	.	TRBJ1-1	TGTGCCAGCAGCGTAGATGGCCGGGGTGGGAACACTGAAGCTTTCTTT	CASSVDGRGGNTEAFF
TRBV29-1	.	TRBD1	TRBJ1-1	TGCAGCGTTGAGGGACAGGGGACCACTGAAGCTTTCTTT	CSVEGQGTTEAFF
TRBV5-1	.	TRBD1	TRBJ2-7	TGCGCCAGCAGCCCTCGGACAGGGTCTTACGAGCAGTACTTC	CASSPRTGSYEQYF
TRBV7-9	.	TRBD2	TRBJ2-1	TGTGCCAGCAGCCACATAGCGGGATGGTATGAGCAGTTCTTC	CASSHIAGWYEQFF
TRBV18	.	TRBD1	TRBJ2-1	TGTGCCAGCTCACCGCGGACAGGAGACTACAATGAGCAGTTCTTC	CASSPRTGDYNEQFF
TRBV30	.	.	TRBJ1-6	TGTGCCTGGAGCGGTCACAATAATTCACCCCTCCACTTT	CAWSGHNNSPLHF
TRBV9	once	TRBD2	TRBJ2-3	TGTGCCAGCAGCGTAGGATTGGGTAGCGGGAGAAGAGGAACAGATACGCAGTATTTT	CASSVGLGSGRRGTDTQYF
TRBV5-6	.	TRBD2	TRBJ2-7	TGTGCCAGCAGAGGTAGCGGGACCCTTTCCTACGAGCAGTACTTC	CASRGSGTLSYEQYF
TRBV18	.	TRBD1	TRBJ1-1	TGTGCCAGCTCGCAAGACAGGGGAAGGAACACTGAAGCTTTCTTT	CASSQDRGRNTEAFF
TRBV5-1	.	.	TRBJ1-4	TGCGCCAGCAGCTCAAACGCCGAGAATGAAAAACTGTTTTTT	CASSSNAENEKLFF
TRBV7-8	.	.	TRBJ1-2	TGTGCCAGCAGTGGCGACAGGACTAACTATGGCTACACCTTC	CASSGDRTNYGYTF
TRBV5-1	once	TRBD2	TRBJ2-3	TGCGCCAGCAGCTGGAGCGGGGGGGCGCCAGATACGCAGTATTTT	CASSWSGGAPDTQYF
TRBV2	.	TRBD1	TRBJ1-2	TGTGCCAGCATCCCGACAGGGGCATTAGGTGGCTACACCTTC	CASIPTGALGGYTF
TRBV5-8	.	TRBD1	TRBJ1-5	TGTGCCAGCAGCTCCCCAGGGGGTGGAATTAGCAATCAGCCCCAGCATTTT	CASSSPGGGISNQPQHF
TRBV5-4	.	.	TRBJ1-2	TGTGCCAGCAGCTTCACGGGACTGGGCTATGGCTACACCTTC	CASSFTGLGYGYTF
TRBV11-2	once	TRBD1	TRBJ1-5	TGTGCCAGCAGCTTAGGACAGGGCCCCAATCAGCCCCAGCATTTT	CASSLGQGPNQPQHF
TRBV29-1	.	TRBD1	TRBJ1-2	TGCAGCGCCGGGGACAGGGTCGGCTATGGCTACACCTTC	CSAGDRVGYGYTF
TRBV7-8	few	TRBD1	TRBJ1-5	TGTGCCAGCAGAAAGACAGGGAACAATCAGCCCCAGCATTTT	CASRKTGNNQPQHF
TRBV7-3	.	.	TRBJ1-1	TGTGCCAGCAGCTTAGGTAGGGGGGCGACTGAAGCTTTCTTT	CASSLGRGATEAFF
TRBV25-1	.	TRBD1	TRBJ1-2	TGTGCCAGCACAGGAGGGACAGGGCTCTATGGCTACACCTTC	CASTGGTGLYGYTF